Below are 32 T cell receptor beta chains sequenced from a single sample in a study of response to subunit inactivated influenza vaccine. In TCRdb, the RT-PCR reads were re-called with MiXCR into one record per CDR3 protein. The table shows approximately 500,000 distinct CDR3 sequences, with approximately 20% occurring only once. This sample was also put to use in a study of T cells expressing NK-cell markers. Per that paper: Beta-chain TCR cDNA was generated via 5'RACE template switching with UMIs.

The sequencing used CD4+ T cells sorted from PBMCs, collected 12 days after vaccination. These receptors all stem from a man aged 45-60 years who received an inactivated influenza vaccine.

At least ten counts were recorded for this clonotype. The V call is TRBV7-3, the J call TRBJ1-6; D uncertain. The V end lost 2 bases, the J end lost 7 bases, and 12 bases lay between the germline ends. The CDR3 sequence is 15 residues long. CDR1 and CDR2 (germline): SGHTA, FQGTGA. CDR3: CASSLAGLGNSPLHF. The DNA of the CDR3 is TGTGCCAGCAGCTTAGCAGGATTAGGGAATTCACCCCTCCACTTT.

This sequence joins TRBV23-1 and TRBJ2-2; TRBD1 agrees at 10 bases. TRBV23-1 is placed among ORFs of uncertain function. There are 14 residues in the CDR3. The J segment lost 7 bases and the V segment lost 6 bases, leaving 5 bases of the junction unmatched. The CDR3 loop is CASRTGGPLGELFF. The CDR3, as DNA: TGCGCCAGCAGGACAGGGGGCCCCCTCGGGGAGCTGTTTTTT.

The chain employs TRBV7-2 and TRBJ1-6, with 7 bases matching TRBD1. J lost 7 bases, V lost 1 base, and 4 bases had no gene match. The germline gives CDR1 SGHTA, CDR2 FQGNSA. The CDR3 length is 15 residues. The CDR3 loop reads CASSLVGQSNSPLHF. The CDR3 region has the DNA TGTGCCAGCAGCTTAGTGGGACAGTCAAATTCACCCCTCCACTTT.

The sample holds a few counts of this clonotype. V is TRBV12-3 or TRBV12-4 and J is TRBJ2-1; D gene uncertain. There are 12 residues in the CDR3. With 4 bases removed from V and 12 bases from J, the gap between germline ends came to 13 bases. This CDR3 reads CASSSSRRRQFF. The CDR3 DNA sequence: TGTGCCAGCAGTTCCTCCCGTCGGAGGCAGTTCTTC.

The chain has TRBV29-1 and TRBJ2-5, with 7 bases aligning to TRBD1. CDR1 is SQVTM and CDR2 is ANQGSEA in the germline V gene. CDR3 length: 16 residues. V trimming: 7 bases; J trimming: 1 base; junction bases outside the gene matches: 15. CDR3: CSAIKQGTILQETQYF. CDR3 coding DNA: TGCAGCGCAATAAAACAGGGGACGATTCTCCAAGAGACCCAGTACTTC.

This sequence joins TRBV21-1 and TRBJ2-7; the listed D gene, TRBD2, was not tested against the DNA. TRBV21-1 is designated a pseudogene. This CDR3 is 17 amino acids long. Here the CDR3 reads CASSKWVTSGSSYEQYF. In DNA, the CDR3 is TGTGCCAGCAGCAAATGGGTTACTAGCGGTAGCTCCTACGAGCAGTACTTC.

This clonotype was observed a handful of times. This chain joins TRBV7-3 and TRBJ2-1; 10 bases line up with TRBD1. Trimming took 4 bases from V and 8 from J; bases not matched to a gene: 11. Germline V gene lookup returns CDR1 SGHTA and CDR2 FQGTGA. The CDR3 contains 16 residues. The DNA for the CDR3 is TGTGCCAGCAGCTCCACCAGGACAGGGGGGTTTCATGAGCAGTTCTTC. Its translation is CASSSTRTGGFHEQFF.

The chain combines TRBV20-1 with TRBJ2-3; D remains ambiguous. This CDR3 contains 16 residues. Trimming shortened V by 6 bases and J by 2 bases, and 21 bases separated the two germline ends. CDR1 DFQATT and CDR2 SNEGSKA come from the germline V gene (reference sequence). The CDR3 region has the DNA TGCAGTGCCCGCCGTGGATTTCTCGGCCCCACAGATACGCAGTATTTT. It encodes CSARRGFLGPTDTQYF.

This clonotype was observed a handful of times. As DNA, the CDR3 is TGTGCCAGCAGCCCCATTACTAGCGGACCTTACAATGAGCAGTTCTTC. Residues: CASSPITSGPYNEQFF. The chain links TRBV7-2 to TRBJ2-1; 8 nucleotides line up with TRBD2. After removal of 5 bases from V and 4 bases from J, the junction contained 10 bases not matched to a gene. The length of the CDR3 is 16 residues. Germline V gene data show CDR1 as SGHTA and CDR2 as FQGNSA.

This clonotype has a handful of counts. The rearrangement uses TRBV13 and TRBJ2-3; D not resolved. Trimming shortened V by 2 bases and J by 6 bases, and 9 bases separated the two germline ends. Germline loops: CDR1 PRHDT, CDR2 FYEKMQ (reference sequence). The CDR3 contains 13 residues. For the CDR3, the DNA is TGTGCCAGCAGCTTAAACGCTGTGGATACGCAGTATTTT. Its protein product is CASSLNAVDTQYF.

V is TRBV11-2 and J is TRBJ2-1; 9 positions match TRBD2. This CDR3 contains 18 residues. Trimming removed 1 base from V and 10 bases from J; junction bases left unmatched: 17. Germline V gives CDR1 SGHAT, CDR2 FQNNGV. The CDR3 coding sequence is TGTGCCAGCAGCTTAGTAGGTCTAGCGGGACAGTCATTTCGGGAGCAGTTCTTC. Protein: CASSLVGLAGQSFREQFF.

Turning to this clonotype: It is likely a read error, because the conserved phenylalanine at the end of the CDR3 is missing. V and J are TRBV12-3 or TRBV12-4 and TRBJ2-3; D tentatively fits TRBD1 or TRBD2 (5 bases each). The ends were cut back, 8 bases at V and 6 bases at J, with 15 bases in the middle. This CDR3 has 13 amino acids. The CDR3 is CASLRDPGDTQYL. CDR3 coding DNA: TGTGCCAGCCTCAGGGACCCCGGTGATACGCAGTATCTT.

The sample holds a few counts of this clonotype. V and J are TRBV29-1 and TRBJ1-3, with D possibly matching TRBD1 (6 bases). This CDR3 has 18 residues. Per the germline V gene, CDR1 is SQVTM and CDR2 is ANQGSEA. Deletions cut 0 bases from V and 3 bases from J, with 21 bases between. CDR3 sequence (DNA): TGCAGCGTTGAAGATCGTACAGGGTCCTTCCAGCGTGGAAACACCATATATTTT. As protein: CSVEDRTGSFQRGNTIYF.

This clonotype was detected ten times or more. The CDR3 DNA is TGTGCCAGCAGCCAAGGGACGGGACAGTGGACTGAGCAGTTCTTC. It specifies CASSQGTGQWTEQFF. The chain employs TRBV14 and TRBJ2-1; 7 bases are a match to TRBD1. The CDR3 length is 15 residues. The V gene's germline CDR1 is SGHDN and CDR2 FVKESK. Trimming at V came to 1 base and at J to 9 bases, leaving 9 bases not matched to a gene.

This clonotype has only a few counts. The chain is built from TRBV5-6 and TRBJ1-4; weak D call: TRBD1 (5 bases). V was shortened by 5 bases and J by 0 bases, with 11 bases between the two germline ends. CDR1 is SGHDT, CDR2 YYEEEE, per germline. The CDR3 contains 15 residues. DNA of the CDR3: TGTGCCAGCAGTTCTATCAGGGCAACTAATGAAAAACTGTTTTTT. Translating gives CASSSIRATNEKLFF.

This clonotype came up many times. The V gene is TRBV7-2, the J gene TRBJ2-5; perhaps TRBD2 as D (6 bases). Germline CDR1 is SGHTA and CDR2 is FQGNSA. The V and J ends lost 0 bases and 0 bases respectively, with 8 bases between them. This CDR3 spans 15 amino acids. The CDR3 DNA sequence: TGTGCCAGCAGCTTAGCTGGGGGGTACCAAGAGACCCAGTACTTC. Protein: CASSLAGGYQETQYF.

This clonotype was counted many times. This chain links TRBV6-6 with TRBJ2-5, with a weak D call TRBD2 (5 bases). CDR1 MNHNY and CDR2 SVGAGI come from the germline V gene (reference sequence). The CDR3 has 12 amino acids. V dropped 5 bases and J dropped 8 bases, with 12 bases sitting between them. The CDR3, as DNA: TGTGCCAGCAGTCCTACTAGTAGCACCCAGTACTTC. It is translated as CASSPTSSTQYF.

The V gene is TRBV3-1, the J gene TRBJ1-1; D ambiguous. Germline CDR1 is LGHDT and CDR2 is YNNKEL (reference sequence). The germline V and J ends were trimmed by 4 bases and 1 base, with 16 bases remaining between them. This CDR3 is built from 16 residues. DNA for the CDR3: TGTGCCAGCAGCCCCTCGTATTCGGATACGAACACTGAAGCTTTCTTT. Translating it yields CASSPSYSDTNTEAFF.

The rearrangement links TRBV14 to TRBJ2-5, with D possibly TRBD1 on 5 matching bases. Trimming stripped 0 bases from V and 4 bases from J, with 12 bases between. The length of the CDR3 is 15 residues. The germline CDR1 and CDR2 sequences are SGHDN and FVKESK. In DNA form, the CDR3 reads TGTGCCAGCAGCCAAGATCTGGTCAGGGCAGAGACCCAGTACTTC. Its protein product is CASSQDLVRAETQYF.

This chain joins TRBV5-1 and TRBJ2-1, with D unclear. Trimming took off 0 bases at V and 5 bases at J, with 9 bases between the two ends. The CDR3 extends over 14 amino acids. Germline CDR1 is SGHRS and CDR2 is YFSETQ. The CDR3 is CASSLGEVNNEQFF. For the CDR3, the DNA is TGCGCCAGCAGCTTGGGTGAAGTGAACAATGAGCAGTTCTTC.

The CDR3 region has the DNA TGTGCCAGCAGCGTACTGGGGGGGTCCTACAATGAGCAGTTCTTC. Translating gives CASSVLGGSYNEQFF. The chain combines TRBV9 with TRBJ2-1, with 7 bases aligning to TRBD2. With V trimmed by 1 base and J by 1 base, 2 bases remained unmatched. Germline V gene sequence: CDR1 SGDLS, CDR2 YYNGEE. This CDR3 contains 15 residues.

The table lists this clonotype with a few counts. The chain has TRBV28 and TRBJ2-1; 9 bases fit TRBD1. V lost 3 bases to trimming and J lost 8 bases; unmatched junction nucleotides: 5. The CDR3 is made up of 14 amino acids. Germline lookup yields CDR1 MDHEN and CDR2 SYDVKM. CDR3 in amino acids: CASSLDRGNDEQFF. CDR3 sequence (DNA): TGTGCCAGCAGTTTGGACAGGGGCAACGATGAGCAGTTCTTC.

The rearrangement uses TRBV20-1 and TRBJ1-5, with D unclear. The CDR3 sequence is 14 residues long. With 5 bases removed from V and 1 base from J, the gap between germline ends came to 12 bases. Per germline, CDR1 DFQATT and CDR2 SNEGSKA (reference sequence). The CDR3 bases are TGCAGTGCTTGGGCCCCGAGGAGCAATCAGCCCCAGCATTTT. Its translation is CSAWAPRSNQPQHF.

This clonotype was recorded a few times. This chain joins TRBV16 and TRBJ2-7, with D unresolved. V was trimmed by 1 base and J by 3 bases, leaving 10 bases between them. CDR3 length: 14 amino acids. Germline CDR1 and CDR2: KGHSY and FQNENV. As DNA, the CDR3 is TGTGCCAGCAGCCAATTCGTCAGAGACTACGAGCAGTACTTC. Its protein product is CASSQFVRDYEQYF. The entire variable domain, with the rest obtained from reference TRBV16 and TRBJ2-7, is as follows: GEEVAQTPKHLVRGEGQKAKLYCAPIKGHSYVFWYQQVLKNEFKFLISFQNENVFDETGMPKERFSAKCLPNSPCSLEIQATKLEDSAVYFCASSQFVRDYEQYFGPGTRLTVT.

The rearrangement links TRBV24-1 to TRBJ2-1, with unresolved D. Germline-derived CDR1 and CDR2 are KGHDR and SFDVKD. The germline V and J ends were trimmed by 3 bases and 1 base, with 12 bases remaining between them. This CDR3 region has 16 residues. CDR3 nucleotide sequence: TGTGCCACCAGTGATGAGGACGGTTTGTCCTACAATGAGCAGTTCTTC. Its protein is CATSDEDGLSYNEQFF.

CDR3 protein: CASSPTEGRAQYF. The CDR3 DNA follows: TGCGCCAGCAGCCCGACGGAGGGGCGAGCCCAGTACTTC. The V call is TRBV4-3, the J call TRBJ2-7; D might be TRBD2 (6 bases). Trimming left V 4 bases short and J 10 bases short, with 17 bases between. This CDR3 is built from 13 residues. Germline CDR1 is LGHNA and CDR2 is YSLEER.

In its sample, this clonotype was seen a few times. CDR3 sequence (DNA): TGTGCCAGCAGCTTAGCTAGGAGCTCTGGAAACACCATATATTTT. The encoded protein is CASSLARSSGNTIYF. The V call is TRBV7-6, the J call TRBJ1-3; no clear D. Germline CDR1 is SGHVS and CDR2 is FNYEAQ. Trimming took off 0 bases at V and 0 bases at J, with 6 bases between the two ends. The length of the CDR3 is 15 residues.

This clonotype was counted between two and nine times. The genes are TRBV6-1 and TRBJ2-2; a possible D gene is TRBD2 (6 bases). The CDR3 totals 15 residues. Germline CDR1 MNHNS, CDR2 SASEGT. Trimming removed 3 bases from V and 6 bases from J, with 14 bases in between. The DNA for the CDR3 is TGTGCCAGCAGTGACGCCGTTGGCGGGGCCGGGGAGCTGTTTTTT. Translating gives CASSDAVGGAGELFF.

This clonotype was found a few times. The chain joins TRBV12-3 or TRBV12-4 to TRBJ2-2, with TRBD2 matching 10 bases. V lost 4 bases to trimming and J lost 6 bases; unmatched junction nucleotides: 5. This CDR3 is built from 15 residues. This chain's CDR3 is CASSSSGGAPGELFF. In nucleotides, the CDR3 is TGTGCCAGCAGTTCGAGCGGGGGGGCCCCCGGGGAGCTGTTTTTT.

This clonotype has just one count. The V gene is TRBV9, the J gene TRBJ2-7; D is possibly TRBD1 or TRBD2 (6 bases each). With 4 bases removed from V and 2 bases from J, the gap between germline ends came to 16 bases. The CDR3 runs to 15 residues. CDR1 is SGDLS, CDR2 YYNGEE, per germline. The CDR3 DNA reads TGTGCCAGCAGCCCGGGGGCAGGCCTGACCTACGAGCAGTACTTC. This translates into CASSPGAGLTYEQYF.

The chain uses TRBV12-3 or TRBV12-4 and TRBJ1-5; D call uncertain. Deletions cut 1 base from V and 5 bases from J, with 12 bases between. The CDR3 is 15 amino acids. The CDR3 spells CASSLGSGSYQPQHF. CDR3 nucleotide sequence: TGTGCCAGCAGTTTAGGGAGCGGGTCTTATCAGCCCCAGCATTTT.

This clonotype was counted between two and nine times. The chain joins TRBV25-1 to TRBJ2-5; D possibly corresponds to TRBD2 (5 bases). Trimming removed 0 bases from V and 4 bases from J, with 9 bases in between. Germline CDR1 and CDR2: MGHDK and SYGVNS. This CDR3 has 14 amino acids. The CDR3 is CASSEYGEPETQYF. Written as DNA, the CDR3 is TGTGCCAGCAGTGAATACGGGGAGCCAGAGACCCAGTACTTC.